The 26 T cell receptor beta chains below all came from one sample that was sequenced in a study of cytomegalovirus exposure and HLA in healthy donors (TCRdb year 2017). The library was made by the immunoSEQ multiplex PCR assay. For the multiplex PCR, a mixture combining 60 forward primers for TCR Vbeta segments and 13 reverse primers for TCR Jbeta segments was used. TCRdb provides this immuneACCESS table in a form limited to in-frame rearrangements. Some clones are lacking; in checked studies, under half of them reflect an unresolved V gene, and why the rest are absent is not known. This sample's listing comprises roughly 42,000 clones. The ten largest clones take up 1% to 1.5% of the sample. The sequencing sample was made of PBMCs. Source of these receptors: a man aged 30 to 39 in good health and CMV-seronegative.

The chain combines TRBV7-9 with TRBJ1-6; D not resolved. The V and J ends lost 2 bases and 13 bases respectively, with 3 bases between them. Germline CDR1 reads SEHNR; CDR2 reads FQNEAQ (reference sequence). The CDR3 extends over 10 amino acids. The CDR3 spells CASSLPPLHF. In DNA, the CDR3 is TGTGCCAGCAGCTTACCTCCCCTCCACTTT.

The chain is built from TRBV18 and TRBJ1-6; possible D gene TRBD1, 5 bases. Germline V CDR1 and CDR2: KGHSH, LQKENI. Trimming shortened V by 6 bases and J by 1 base, and 10 bases separated the two germline ends. The CDR3 runs to 15 residues. CDR3 coding DNA: TGTGCCAGCTCCGGGGGAGCGTCCTATAATTCACCCCTCCACTTT. This translates into CASSGGASYNSPLHF.

This rearrangement joins TRBV2 to TRBJ1-1; no clear D gene. Trimming removed 5 bases at V and 1 base at J, with 14 bases between. Germline V CDR1 and CDR2: SNHLY, FYNNEI. This CDR3 contains 15 residues. CDR3 protein: CASSLLPRQNTEAFF. CDR3 in DNA: TGTGCCAGCAGTCTCCTTCCACGACAGAACACTGAAGCTTTCTTT.

J is TRBJ2-7 and V is TRBV5-1; TRBD2 matches at 13 bases. Germline-derived CDR1 and CDR2 are SGHRS and YFSETQ. CDR3 length equals 17 residues. Germline trimming cut 4 bases from V and 0 bases from J; bases unmatched to any gene: 7. The CDR3 DNA follows: TGCGCCAGCAGCCTATCTTGGACTAGCGGGAGCTCCTACGAGCAGTACTTC. This encodes CASSLSWTSGSSYEQYF.

The V and J genes are TRBV5-4 and TRBJ1-1, with TRBD1 matching 7 bases. CDR3 size: 15 residues. Looked up from germline, CDR1 is SGHNT and CDR2 is YYREEE (reference sequence). Trimming took 4 bases from V and 6 from J; bases not matched to a gene: 12. CDR3 bases: TGTGCCAGCAGCCGTCGGACAGGCGTAGACGCTGAAGCTTTCTTT. This encodes CASSRRTGVDAEAFF.

This chain joins TRBV30 and TRBJ1-2; 10 bases map to TRBD1. The trim removed 3 bases at V and 3 bases at J, leaving 4 bases unmatched. The length of the CDR3 is 14 residues. CDR1 and CDR2 from the germline V gene are GTSNPN and SVGIG (reference sequence). This CDR3 reads CAWRGQGIDYGYTF. The CDR3 DNA is TGTGCCTGGAGGGGACAGGGGATAGACTATGGCTACACCTTC.

The chain joins TRBV18 to TRBJ2-7, with 9 bases fitting TRBD2. V was clipped by 6 bases and J by 7 bases; unmatched bases: 16. The CDR3 sequence is 16 residues long. The germline CDR1 and CDR2 sequences are KGHSH and LQKENI. This chain's CDR3 is CASSSQGGRVRMEQYF. CDR3 in DNA: TGTGCCAGCTCCTCTCAGGGCGGGAGGGTCCGGATGGAGCAGTACTTC.

The CDR3 reads CASSLSSGSLYEQYF. The DNA of the CDR3 is TGCGCCAGCAGCTTGAGTAGCGGGAGTCTCTACGAGCAGTACTTC. The chain has TRBV5-1 and TRBJ2-7; 9 bases are shared with TRBD2. V shed 1 base, J shed 3 bases, and the junction held 5 bases outside the gene matches. Germline CDR1 reads SGHRS; CDR2 reads YFSETQ. The CDR3 has 15 amino acids.

The rearrangement joins TRBV9 to TRBJ2-7; 9 bases are a match to TRBD1. Trimming took 3 bases from V and 4 from J; bases not matched to a gene: 8. Germline CDR1 SGDLS, CDR2 YYNGEE. CDR3 size: 15 residues. The CDR3 DNA sequence: TGTGCCAGCAGCGGACGACAGGGGGGGCTGTACGAGCAGTACTTC. This translates into CASSGRQGGLYEQYF.

The chain links TRBV29-1 to TRBJ2-3; TRBD1 is a possible D gene (6 bases). This CDR3 contains 14 residues. Germline V CDR1 and CDR2: SQVTM, ANQGSEA. V dropped 1 base and J dropped 2 bases, with 10 bases sitting between them. CDR3: CSVEVTGITDTQYF. Here the CDR3 DNA reads TGCAGCGTTGAAGTGACAGGAATCACAGATACGCAGTATTTT.

The J gene is TRBJ2-7, the V gene TRBV4-1; TRBD1 is a possible D gene (6 bases). CDR1 and CDR2 (germline): MGHRA, YSYEKL. The CDR3 is 14 residues long. The V and J ends lost 0 bases and 2 bases respectively, with 8 bases between them. CDR3 sequence reads: CASSQEDSPYEQYF. CDR3 DNA sequence: TGCGCCAGCAGCCAAGAGGACAGCCCCTACGAGCAGTACTTC.

The V and J genes are TRBV4-2 and TRBJ2-2; D unclear. This CDR3 has 14 residues. The ends were cut back, 0 bases at V and 2 bases at J, with 4 bases in the middle. Germline values: CDR1 LGHNA, CDR2 YNFKEQ. The CDR3 DNA is TGTGCCAGCAGCCAAGATGGCAACACCGGGGAGCTGTTTTTT. It specifies CASSQDGNTGELFF.

V usage is TRBV5-1 and J usage is TRBJ2-2, with TRBD2 matching 13 bases. Per the germline V gene, CDR1 is SGHRS and CDR2 is YFSETQ. Trimming removed 4 bases from V and 2 bases from J; junction bases left unmatched: 5. The CDR3 loop spans 17 amino acids. The DNA for the CDR3 is TGCGCCAGCAGCGCAAGACTAGCGGGAGGTAACACCGGGGAGCTGTTTTTT. Encoded protein: CASSARLAGGNTGELFF. Based on the CDR3 plus reference TRBV5-1 and TRBJ2-2, the full variable domain is KAGVTQTPRYLIKTRGQQVTLSCSPISGHRSVSWYQQTPGQGLQFLFEYFSETQRNKGNFPGRFSGRQFSNSRSEMNVSTLELGDSALYLCASSARLAGGNTGELFFGEGSRLTVL.

V is TRBV18 and J is TRBJ1-1; 11 bases match TRBD1. CDR3 length: 14 amino acids. V lost 5 bases and J lost 3; bases outside the gene matches: 2. CDR1 KGHSH and CDR2 LQKENI come from the germline V gene. This CDR3 reads CASSGQGADTEAFF. The CDR3 DNA reads as TGTGCCAGCTCAGGACAGGGGGCTGACACTGAAGCTTTCTTT.

The genes are TRBV25-1 and TRBJ1-5; the D is unclear. The CDR3 covers 14 residues. V was trimmed by 3 bases and J by 0 bases, leaving 6 bases between them. CDR1 and CDR2 from the germline V gene are MGHDK and SYGVNS. In DNA, the CDR3 is TGTGCCAGCAGTGAGCGTTATAGCAATCAGCCCCAGCATTTT. Residues: CASSERYSNQPQHF. The full variable domain, completed using reference TRBV25-1 and TRBJ1-5, is EADIYQTPRYLVIGTGKKITLECSQTMGHDKMYWYQQDPGMELHLIHYSYGVNSTEKGDLSSESTVSRIRTEHFPLTLESARPSHTSQYLCASSERYSNQPQHFGDGTRLSIL.

The V call is TRBV6-5, the J call TRBJ2-3; D call uncertain. V shed 10 bases and J shed 2 bases, with 10 bases lying between them. The CDR3 length is 12 residues. The germline V gene has CDR1 MNHEY and CDR2 SVGAGI. The CDR3 loop is CATLDLTDTQYF. The DNA for the CDR3 is TGTGCCACCCTAGACCTCACAGATACGCAGTATTTT.

This chain uses TRBV18 with TRBJ1-1; D uncertain. CDR3 length: 14 amino acids. V lost 4 bases and J lost 7, with 16 bases in between. CDR1 and CDR2 from the germline V gene are KGHSH and LQKENI. Written as DNA, the CDR3 is TGTGCCAGCTCACTCAACCGGGAAATAAATGAAGCTTTCTTT. Its protein is CASSLNREINEAFF.

J is TRBJ2-3 and V is TRBV27; 8 bases line up with TRBD2. The junction had 11 bases not matched to a gene; V was cut back by 3 bases and J by 0 bases. This CDR3 spans 18 amino acids. Germline V CDR1 and CDR2: MNHEY, SMNVEV (reference sequence). This CDR3 reads CASSFAPGSGRSTDTQYF. CDR3 bases: TGTGCCAGCAGTTTTGCTCCGGGGAGCGGGAGAAGCACAGATACGCAGTATTTT.

The chain combines TRBV27 with TRBJ2-7, with TRBD1 matching over 7 bases. CDR1 is MNHEY, CDR2 SMNVEV, per germline (reference sequence). This CDR3 is 14 amino acids long. The V and J ends lost 0 bases and 1 base, in that order; junction bases with no gene match: 0. The CDR3 spells CASSLSGQSYEQYF. CDR3 in DNA: TGTGCCAGCAGTTTATCGGGACAGTCCTACGAGCAGTACTTC.

The V call is TRBV4-1, the J call TRBJ2-7; 7 bases fit TRBD2. Germline CDR1 reads MGHRA; CDR2 reads YSYEKL. The CDR3 runs 14 residues. Trimming cost V 4 bases and J 0 bases; bases outside gene matches: 3. CDR3 sequence: CASSLRDYSYEQYF. CDR3 nucleotides: TGCGCCAGCAGCCTCCGGGACTACTCCTACGAGCAGTACTTC.

The V gene is TRBV10-3, the J gene TRBJ1-1, with D tentatively TRBD1 (6 bases). Germline CDR1 ENHRY, CDR2 SYGVKD. The V end lost 3 bases, the J end lost 5 bases, and 19 bases lay between the germline ends. The length of the CDR3 is 16 residues. CDR3 DNA sequence: TGTGCCATCAGTGAACCATCTTGGGGGCAGGGGACTGAAGCTTTCTTT. This encodes CAISEPSWGQGTEAFF.

The CDR3 nucleotides are TGTGCCAGTAGGAGAGGGTCCGAGCAGTACTTC. Protein: CASRRGSEQYF. The chain is built from TRBV19 and TRBJ2-7; tentatively, D is TRBD2 (5 bases). The V gene lost 6 bases and the J gene lost 6 bases, with 9 bases spanning the gap. This CDR3 contains 11 residues. CDR1 is LNHDA, CDR2 SQIVND, per germline (reference sequence).

This sequence joins TRBV4-3 and TRBJ2-1; D is uncertain. The CDR3 runs 16 residues. The germline V and J ends were trimmed by 0 bases and 6 bases, with 15 bases remaining between them. Germline V lookup: CDR1 LGHNA, CDR2 YSLEER. The DNA for the CDR3 is TGCGCCAGCAGCCAAGATTTAGGCGGCCCTCTCAATGAGCAGTTCTTC. Protein: CASSQDLGGPLNEQFF.

CDR3 sequence: CASSEWGQGNEKLFF. The CDR3 DNA follows: TGTGCCAGCAGTGAGTGGGGACAGGGAAATGAAAAACTGTTTTTT. V and J are TRBV25-1 and TRBJ1-4, with 9 bases matching TRBD1. Trimming took 3 bases from V and 5 from J; bases not matched to a gene: 4. This CDR3 comprises 15 residues. Per germline, CDR1 MGHDK and CDR2 SYGVNS.

The rearrangement links TRBV4-1 to TRBJ1-1, with D perhaps TRBD1 (5 bases). Trimming removed 0 bases at V and 4 bases at J, with 15 bases between. There are 16 residues in the CDR3. From germline, CDR1 is MGHRA and CDR2 YSYEKL. CDR3 sequence reads: CASSQDLRKGLTEAFF. CDR3 sequence (DNA): TGCGCCAGCAGCCAAGATCTGCGGAAGGGGCTCACTGAAGCTTTCTTT.

CDR3 amino acids: CASSQGTGGGYEQYF. The CDR3 DNA reads as TGTGCCAGCAGCCAAGGAACAGGGGGTGGATACGAGCAGTACTTC. The rearrangement links TRBV4-2 to TRBJ2-7, with 8 bases that match TRBD1. The CDR3 runs 15 residues. The germline V gene encodes CDR1 LGHNA and CDR2 YNFKEQ. Trimming removed 1 base from V and 4 bases from J; junction bases left unmatched: 6.